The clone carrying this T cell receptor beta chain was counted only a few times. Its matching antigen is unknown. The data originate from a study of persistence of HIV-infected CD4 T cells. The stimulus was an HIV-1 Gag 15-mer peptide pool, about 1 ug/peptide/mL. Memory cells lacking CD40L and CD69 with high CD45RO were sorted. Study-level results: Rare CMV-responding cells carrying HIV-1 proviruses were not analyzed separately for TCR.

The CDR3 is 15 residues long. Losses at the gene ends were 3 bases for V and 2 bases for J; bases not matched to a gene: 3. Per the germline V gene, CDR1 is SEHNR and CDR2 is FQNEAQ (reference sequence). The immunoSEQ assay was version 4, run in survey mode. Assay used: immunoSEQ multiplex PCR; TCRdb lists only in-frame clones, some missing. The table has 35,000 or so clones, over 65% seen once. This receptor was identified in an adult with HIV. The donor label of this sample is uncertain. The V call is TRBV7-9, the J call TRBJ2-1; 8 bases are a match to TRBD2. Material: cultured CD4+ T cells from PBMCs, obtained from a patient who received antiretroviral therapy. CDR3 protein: CASSFGGAAYNEQFF. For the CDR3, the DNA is TGTGCCAGCAGCTTCGGGGGGGCCGCCTACAATGAGCAGTTCTTC.